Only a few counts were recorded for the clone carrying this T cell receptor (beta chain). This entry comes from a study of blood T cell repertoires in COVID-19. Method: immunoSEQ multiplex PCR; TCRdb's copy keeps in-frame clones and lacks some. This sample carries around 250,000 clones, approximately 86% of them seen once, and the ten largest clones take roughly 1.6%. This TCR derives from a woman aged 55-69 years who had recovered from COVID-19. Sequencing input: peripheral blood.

DNA of the CDR3: TGTGCCAGCAGACCGGGACAGCCAAATCAGCCCCAGCATTTT. It codes for CASRPGQPNQPQHF. This chain links TRBV2 with TRBJ1-5, with 7 bases identical to TRBD1. J gave up 4 bases and V 6 bases, and 6 bases lay outside the gene matches. Germline CDR1 reads SNHLY; CDR2 reads FYNNEI. The CDR3 is 14 amino acids.